Below, 6 T cell receptor beta chains from the same sample are listed, as sequenced in a study of shared T cell receptors in the human thymus. Profiled with immunoSEQ multiplex PCR; TCRdb holds only in-frame clones, not every one. The sample lists approximately 760,000 clones, approximately 85% seen once, with more than 0.01% in the top ten. In addition, the sample was reused for a study of human thymus T cells.

The sample was thymocytes. The receptors come from a girl under two years old with a congenital heart defect.

This rearrangement joins TRBV4-1 to TRBJ1-1; D is possibly TRBD1 (5 bases). Trimming pared 0 bases from V and 2 bases from J, leaving 13 bases between. This CDR3 is built from 16 residues. Germline-derived CDR1 and CDR2 are MGHRA and YSYEKL. The CDR3, as DNA: TGCGCCAGCAGCCAAGATACCGACGGGGGAAACACTGAAGCTTTCTTT. Its protein is CASSQDTDGGNTEAFF.

V is TRBV18 and J is TRBJ1-1, with no clear D. Germline assignment: CDR1 KGHSH and CDR2 LQKENI. V gave up 3 bases and J gave up 3 bases, with 11 bases separating them. The CDR3 has 14 residues. CDR3 residues: CASSPKGDDTEAFF. The CDR3 DNA sequence: TGTGCCAGCTCACCGAAGGGAGACGACACTGAAGCTTTCTTT.

The V gene is TRBV19, the J gene TRBJ2-1; 10 bases are a match to TRBD1. Trimming removed 3 bases from V and 1 base from J; junction bases left unmatched: 6. Germline loops: CDR1 LNHDA, CDR2 SQIVND (reference sequence). This CDR3 has 17 residues. The CDR3 spells CASSITPGQGSYNEQFF. DNA for the CDR3: TGTGCCAGTAGTATCACCCCGGGACAGGGGTCCTACAATGAGCAGTTCTTC.

This chain uses TRBV7-3 with TRBJ1-1; weak D call: TRBD1 (6 bases). The CDR3 runs to 15 residues. The germline V and J ends were trimmed by 2 bases and 2 bases, with 12 bases remaining between them. The V gene's germline CDR1 is SGHTA and CDR2 FQGTGA. The CDR3 spells CASSLSTGNNTEAFF. The CDR3 bases are TGTGCCAGCAGCTTATCGACAGGTAATAACACTGAAGCTTTCTTT.

The chain carries TRBV7-6 and TRBJ1-2, with D uncertain. Trimming pared 1 base from V and 6 bases from J, leaving 21 bases between. The CDR3 covers 17 residues. CDR1 is SGHVS, CDR2 FNYEAQ, per germline. CDR3 sequence: CASSLGVGVEGSHGYTF. CDR3 nucleotides: TGTGCCAGCAGCTTAGGGGTTGGTGTGGAGGGCAGTCATGGCTACACCTTC.

The chain couples TRBV28 to TRBJ2-4, with TRBD1 matching over 9 bases. Germline loops: CDR1 MDHEN, CDR2 SYDVKM. The V and J ends lost 9 bases and 1 base, in that order; junction bases with no gene match: 22. The CDR3 runs to 20 residues. The DNA for the CDR3 is TGTGCCAGTCAGGAAGACTCCGGACAGGGGAGGCTTAGGGCCAAAAACATTCAGTACTTC. Protein sequence: CASQEDSGQGRLRAKNIQYF.